This T cell receptor (beta chain) was found in a study of shared clonotypes between healthy human individuals. Study details: CD4 naive and CD4 memory each took three plates per donor, while CD8 naive took two and CD8 memory one.

Repertoires were generated with immunoSEQ multiplex PCR, while TCRdb's copy carries only in-frame clones and drops some. This table has 2,500,000 or so clones, approximately 90% appearing once. To note about this clone: Its antigen is currently unknown.

Findings and caveats of the study: Clonotypes shared by all four sorted-subset donors had higher generation probabilities than non-shared clonotypes. Sampling was confined to blood; repertoires within tissues likely differ. The sharing of 4.5% to 5% of naive CD4 clonotypes was seen across a handful of donors.

This sequence originates from a man aged 18-30 years in good health. Specimen: naive CD4+ T cells sorted from blood. The subset was: CD45RA+ positively selected.

The CDR3 nucleotides are TGCGCCAGCAGCTTTACAGGGGGAGACACCGGGGAGCTGTTTTTT. Encoded protein: CASSFTGGDTGELFF. This chain links TRBV5-1 with TRBJ2-2, with 8 bases lining up with TRBD1. This CDR3 contains 15 residues. V lost 2 bases to trimming and J lost 3 bases; unmatched junction nucleotides: 3. CDR1 and CDR2 (germline): SGHRS, YFSETQ.